This is a list of T cell receptor beta chains from one sample in a study of cytomegalovirus exposure and HLA in healthy donors. Sequenced by immunoSEQ multiplex PCR; TCRdb stores in-frame clones only, minus some. The sample consists of about 120,000 clones, more than 60% of them appearing once. Input material: PBMCs. These receptors were taken from a middle-aged woman in good health and CMV-seropositive. Each CDR3 is given with its conserved first and last residue. The order of the fields is V gene, clone size, CDR3 protein. Size values are once, few and many counts, or a class for expanded clones, and some rows have none.

v_gene: TRBV19
abundance: .
CDR3aa: CASSKQAGQGSNEQFF

v_gene: TRBV5-1
abundance: .
CDR3aa: CASSLGGTSGGGPQETQYF

v_gene: TRBV19
abundance: .
CDR3aa: CASSIDRETYGYTF

v_gene: TRBV7-3
abundance: .
CDR3aa: CASSLAGQDYGYTF

v_gene: TRBV7-2
abundance: .
CDR3aa: CASSFQGGDQPQHF

v_gene: TRBV20-1
abundance: .
CDR3aa: CSAGRGGQFF

v_gene: TRBV5-4
abundance: .
CDR3aa: CASSSGTGGLSYEQYF

v_gene: TRBV19
abundance: few
CDR3aa: CASKGTANQPQHF

v_gene: TRBV4-3
abundance: .
CDR3aa: CASSQEALAGEVYEQYF

v_gene: TRBV4-2
abundance: .
CDR3aa: CASSQDRGGNTQYF

v_gene: TRBV10-3
abundance: once
CDR3aa: CAISEGQGGSYGYTF

v_gene: TRBV9
abundance: .
CDR3aa: CASSGGGEEGSPLHF

v_gene: TRBV7-2
abundance: .
CDR3aa: CASSFRQDGYTF

v_gene: TRBV5-6
abundance: few
CDR3aa: CASSIQGADSHEQYF

v_gene: TRBV5-1
abundance: .
CDR3aa: CASSEGISYEQYF

v_gene: TRBV4-2
abundance: .
CDR3aa: CASSQSAGALSYGYTF

v_gene: TRBV6-1
abundance: .
CDR3aa: CASRNRGQGTDTQYF

v_gene: TRBV7-2
abundance: few
CDR3aa: CASSLDKKYEQYF

v_gene: TRBV6-1
abundance: .
CDR3aa: CASRQGANTGELFF

v_gene: TRBV4-3
abundance: .
CDR3aa: CASSPFPKGGPYEQYF

v_gene: TRBV30
abundance: .
CDR3aa: CAWDRGHNEQFF

v_gene: TRBV11-2
abundance: .
CDR3aa: CASSPGRLNNEQFF

v_gene: TRBV4-1
abundance: .
CDR3aa: CASSQGPSREGGYTF

v_gene: TRBV6-1
abundance: .
CDR3aa: CASRTGQGGSTEAFF

v_gene: TRBV5-3
abundance: .
CDR3aa: CARSLAGGSSEQFF

v_gene: TRBV10-3
abundance: .
CDR3aa: CAISDRLAGNNEQFF

v_gene: TRBV4-1
abundance: .
CDR3aa: CASSQVSSGPTYEQYF

v_gene: TRBV7-2
abundance: .
CDR3aa: CASSLLGLPGYTF